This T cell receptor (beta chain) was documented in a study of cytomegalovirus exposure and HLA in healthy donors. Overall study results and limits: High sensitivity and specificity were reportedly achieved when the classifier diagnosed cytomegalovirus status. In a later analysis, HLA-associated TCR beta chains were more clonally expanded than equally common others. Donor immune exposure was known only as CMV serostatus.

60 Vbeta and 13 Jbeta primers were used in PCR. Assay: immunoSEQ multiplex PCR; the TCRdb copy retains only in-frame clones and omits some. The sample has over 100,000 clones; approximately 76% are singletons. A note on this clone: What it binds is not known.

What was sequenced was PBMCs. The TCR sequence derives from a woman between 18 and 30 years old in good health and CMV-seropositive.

The CDR3 loop is CASSSQGDVTEAFF. CDR3 coding DNA: TGTGCCAGCAGCTCACAGGGGGATGTCACTGAAGCTTTCTTT. The chain joins TRBV7-9 to TRBJ1-1; TRBD1 matches at 8 bases. The length of the CDR3 is 14 residues. The ends lost 4 bases at V and 4 bases at J; junction bases unmatched: 5. The germline gives CDR1 SEHNR, CDR2 FQNEAQ (reference sequence).